Presented here are 14 T cell receptor beta chains from one specimen sequenced in a study of blood T cell repertoires in COVID-19. Using immunoSEQ multiplex PCR, the repertoire was profiled, and TCRdb retains in-frame clones only, with some absent. The sample yields some 150,000 clones, 85% seen once. Material for sequencing was peripheral blood. These TCRs come from a man aged 40-49 years with acute or convalescent COVID-19.

V gene TRBV6-5 combines with J gene TRBJ2-3; the D gene is possibly TRBD1 (6 bases). The CDR3 is made up of 15 amino acids. Germline CDR1 reads MNHEY; CDR2 reads SVGAGI. V was trimmed by 4 bases and J by 2 bases, leaving 13 bases between them. The CDR3 loop reads CASSSKTGVTDTQYF. The CDR3 bases are TGTGCCAGCAGTTCCAAGACAGGAGTCACAGATACGCAGTATTTT.

The CDR3 DNA is TGTGCCTGGAGTGTACGAGGCGGGGAGCTGTTTTTT. Translating it yields CAWSVRGGELFF. This chain connects TRBV30 to TRBJ2-2; D gene unclear. The ends were cut back, 0 bases at V and 7 bases at J, with 6 bases in the middle. In germline, CDR1 is GTSNPN, CDR2 SVGIG (reference sequence). The CDR3 runs to 12 residues.

The V and J genes are TRBV24-1 and TRBJ1-1; D remains unclear. The germline V gene encodes CDR1 KGHDR and CDR2 SFDVKD. V lost 4 bases, J lost 1 base, and 6 bases lay in between. The CDR3 covers 13 residues. For the CDR3, the DNA is TGTGCCACCAGTGACGCGGGGAACACTGAAGCTTTCTTT. This codes for CATSDAGNTEAFF.

The genes are TRBV10-3 and TRBJ1-1; 7 bases are a match to TRBD1. J was trimmed by 2 bases and V by 5 bases; bases with no gene match: 5. Germline V gene data show CDR1 as ENHRY and CDR2 as SYGVKD. This CDR3 region has 14 residues. The CDR3 region has the DNA TGTGCCATCAGTCAACAGGGGACTAACACTGAAGCTTTCTTT. Translating gives CAISQQGTNTEAFF.

J is TRBJ2-1 and V is TRBV5-6; 8 bases are a match to TRBD1. This CDR3 region has 16 residues. From germline, CDR1 is SGHDT and CDR2 YYEEEE. The J segment lost 3 bases and the V segment lost 4 bases, leaving 9 bases of the junction unmatched. The CDR3, as DNA: TGTGCCAGCAGCCGGCGACAGGGGTTTTACTACAATGAGCAGTTCTTC. Translation: CASSRRQGFYYNEQFF.

The chain couples TRBV28 to TRBJ2-1, with D maybe TRBD2 (7 bases). The V gene's germline CDR1 is MDHEN and CDR2 SYDVKM. V lost 5 bases and J 9 bases, leaving 17 bases between the germline ends. The CDR3 has 14 residues. In DNA form, the CDR3 reads TGTGCCAGCAGTCTCCTTGGGGGGGCGGGTGAGCAGTTCTTC. Translating gives CASSLLGGAGEQFF.

V usage is TRBV6-1 and J usage is TRBJ1-1; D might be TRBD1 (5 bases). CDR1 is MNHNS, CDR2 SASEGT, per germline. The V gene lost 2 bases and the J gene lost 4 bases, with 11 bases spanning the gap. This CDR3 is built from 14 residues. CDR3 sequence: CASSELVGGTEAFF. For the CDR3, the DNA is TGTGCCAGCAGTGAATTAGTGGGGGGCACTGAAGCTTTCTTT.

The gene calls are TRBV6-2 or TRBV6-3 and TRBJ2-7, with 10 bases lining up with TRBD2. Germline CDR1 and CDR2: MNHEY and SVGEGT. The CDR3 length is 15 residues. V shed 0 bases, J shed 6 bases, and the junction held 5 bases outside the gene matches. The CDR3, as DNA: TGTGCCAGCAGTTACTCAACTAGCGGGGCGGTCGAGCAGTACTTC. Translation: CASSYSTSGAVEQYF.

V gene TRBV30 combines with J gene TRBJ1-2, with TRBD1 as a possible D gene (6 bases). Per the germline V gene, CDR1 is GTSNPN and CDR2 is SVGIG (reference sequence). Trimming pared 2 bases from V and 6 bases from J, leaving 7 bases between. This CDR3 is 11 amino acids long. CDR3 bases: TGTGCCTGGAGTCCAGGGGATGGCTACACCTTC. Its protein product is CAWSPGDGYTF.

V gene TRBV6-2 or TRBV6-3 combines with J gene TRBJ2-2; the match to TRBD1 covers 7 bases. Germline CDR1 is MNHEY and CDR2 is SVGEGT. The V and J ends lost 0 bases and 3 bases, in that order; junction bases with no gene match: 4. There are 16 residues in the CDR3. CDR3 sequence reads: CASSYSRQGDTGELFF. In nucleotides, the CDR3 is TGTGCCAGCAGTTACTCTCGTCAGGGGGACACCGGGGAGCTGTTTTTT.

V is TRBV11-3 and J is TRBJ2-2, with 9 bases matching TRBD2. J was trimmed by 2 bases and V by 5 bases; bases with no gene match: 6. This CDR3 has 16 amino acids. Germline CDR1 reads SGHNT; CDR2 reads YENEEA. CDR3 sequence (DNA): TGTGCCAGCAGCAGAGTAGCGGGGGCCAACACCGGGGAGCTGTTTTTT. It translates to CASSRVAGANTGELFF.

The chain employs TRBV24-1 and TRBJ1-2; TRBD1 aligns across 7 bases. Looked up from germline, CDR1 is KGHDR and CDR2 is SFDVKD. J gave up 1 base and V 11 bases, and 9 bases lay outside the gene matches. The CDR3 runs 14 residues. CDR3 region: CASQTGALNYGYTF. For the CDR3, the DNA is TGTGCCAGTCAAACAGGGGCCCTTAACTATGGCTACACCTTC.

The chain employs TRBV6-1 and TRBJ2-5; 10 bases map to TRBD1. The CDR3 consists of 15 residues. The germline V gene encodes CDR1 MNHNS and CDR2 SASEGT. J gave up 6 bases and V 3 bases, and 7 bases lay outside the gene matches. For the CDR3, the DNA is TGTGCCAGCAGTGAGGTGTGGGACAGGGGAAAGACCCAGTACTTC. This translates into CASSEVWDRGKTQYF.

V is TRBV27 and J is TRBJ2-2; maybe TRBD1 (6 bases). Trimming took off 6 bases at V and 5 bases at J, with 13 bases between the two ends. This CDR3 has 14 residues. CDR1 MNHEY and CDR2 SMNVEV come from the germline V gene (reference sequence). The CDR3 nucleotides are TGTGCCAGCAGAATCGGGACAACAACCGGGGAGCTGTTTTTT. Translating it yields CASRIGTTTGELFF.